Listed here are 27 T cell receptor beta chains from one sample, sequenced in a study of beta chain features in type 1 diabetes (dated by TCRdb to 2016 to 2018). The protocol used for the library was the immunoSEQ multiplex PCR assay. The entire amount of isolated RNA was reverse transcribed using the High Capacity cDNA Reverse Transcription Kit, so the sequenced TCRB transcripts were expressed ones. TCRdb mirrors the immuneACCESS table, restricted to in-frame sequences. Some clones are absent from its copies; in checked studies, under half trace to an unresolved V gene, and the reason for the others is unknown. The sample has 60,000 or so clones on record, roughly 60% of them singletons. Clones ranked in the top ten supply about 2.2% of the sample. The specimen sequenced was Tregs from blood. According to the study, the label for this sample's cell subset or site signals: regulatory CD4+ T cells. The receptors derive from a woman in her late teens or twenties in good health.

This chain joins TRBV2 and TRBJ1-1; D remains ambiguous. The CDR3 is 13 residues long. The V gene lost 10 bases and the J gene lost 3 bases, with 15 bases spanning the gap. Germline assignment: CDR1 SNHLY and CDR2 FYNNEI. DNA for the CDR3: TGTGCCACATTCCCGACGGGAGACACTGAAGCTTTCTTT. It codes for CATFPTGDTEAFF.

This clone was observed a handful of times. V usage is TRBV25-1 and J usage is TRBJ1-2; D ambiguous. The CDR3 runs to 14 residues. Between the trimmed V and J ends, which lost 3 bases and 6 bases, there was a span of 14 bases. CDR1 MGHDK and CDR2 SYGVNS come from the germline V gene. Here the CDR3 reads CASSDLSLRDGYTF. CDR3 nucleotides: TGTGCCAGCAGTGACCTATCTTTGCGGGATGGCTACACCTTC.

This chain links TRBV2 with TRBJ1-3, with D tentatively TRBD1 (6 bases). Per germline, CDR1 SNHLY and CDR2 FYNNEI. V dropped 6 bases and J dropped 2 bases, with 11 bases sitting between them. This CDR3 region has 14 residues. The DNA of the CDR3 is TGTGCCAGCAGATCTGGACAGCCTGGAAACACCATATATTTT. This encodes CASRSGQPGNTIYF.

This clone occurred a few times. The J gene is TRBJ1-3, the V gene TRBV15; D not certain. V shed 0 bases and J shed 0 bases, with 6 bases lying between them. Germline V gene data show CDR1 as LNHNV and CDR2 as YYDKDF (reference sequence). There are 15 residues in the CDR3. The CDR3 region is CATSRDLSSGNTIYF. CDR3 DNA sequence: TGTGCCACCAGCAGAGATTTGAGCTCTGGAAACACCATATATTTT.

The V gene is TRBV9, the J gene TRBJ2-3, with 8 bases aligning to TRBD2. CDR3 length: 15 residues. J lost 4 bases, V lost 0 bases, and 4 bases had no gene match. Germline CDR1 reads SGDLS; CDR2 reads YYNGEE. In nucleotides, the CDR3 is TGTGCCAGCAGCGTAGGAGGACTAGCCTCAGATACGCAGTATTTT. Translating gives CASSVGGLASDTQYF.

The V and J genes are TRBV5-1 and TRBJ1-3, with TRBD1 as a possible D gene (5 bases). Looked up from germline, CDR1 is SGHRS and CDR2 is YFSETQ. The V end was cut by 4 bases, the J end by 0 bases, with 17 bases between. The CDR3 consists of 17 residues. CDR3 in amino acids: CASSRATIQDSGNTIYF. CDR3 coding DNA: TGCGCCAGCAGCCGTGCTACGATACAGGACTCTGGAAACACCATATATTTT. The complete variable domain, with remaining parts taken from reference TRBV5-1 and TRBJ1-3, reads KAGVTQTPRYLIKTRGQQVTLSCSPISGHRSVSWYQQTPGQGLQFLFEYFSETQRNKGNFPGRFSGRQFSNSRSEMNVSTLELGDSALYLCASSRATIQDSGNTIYFGEGSWLTVV.

The J gene is TRBJ1-5, the V gene TRBV7-8; 8 bases are shared with TRBD1. Germline V CDR1 and CDR2: SGHVS, FQNEAQ. Losses at the gene ends were 1 base for V and 6 bases for J; bases not matched to a gene: 5. The CDR3 covers 15 residues. The CDR3 DNA sequence: TGTGCCAGCAGCTTAGGGGCAGGGGGCGGTCAGCCCCAGCATTTT. Translated, it gives CASSLGAGGGQPQHF. Full variable domain (rest looked up from reference TRBV7-8 and TRBJ1-5): GAGVSQSPRYKVAKRGQDVALRCDPISGHVSLFWYQQALGQGPEFLTYFQNEAQLDKSGLPSDRFFAERPEGSVSTLKIQRTQQEDSAVYLCASSLGAGGGQPQHFGDGTRLSIL.

The DNA of the CDR3 is TGTGCCAGCCGTCAACAGGGGGCATCAGATACGCAGTATTTT. It yields the protein CASRQQGASDTQYF. V usage is TRBV27 and J usage is TRBJ2-3, with 9 bases identical to TRBD1. CDR3 length: 14 amino acids. V shed 8 bases and J 4 bases; nucleotides not matched to a gene: 7. Germline V gives CDR1 MNHEY, CDR2 SMNVEV (reference sequence).

V gene TRBV19 combines with J gene TRBJ1-1; D unclear. With 1 base removed from V and 7 bases from J, the gap between germline ends came to 10 bases. Germline loops: CDR1 LNHDA, CDR2 SQIVND (reference sequence). The CDR3 consists of 13 residues. This chain's CDR3 is CASSIVFQVEAFF. The CDR3 coding sequence is TGTGCCAGTAGTATAGTCTTCCAGGTTGAAGCTTTCTTT. The full variable domain, in which reference TRBV19 and TRBJ1-1 provide the parts outside the CDR3, is DGGITQSPKYLFRKEGQNVTLSCEQNLNHDAMYWYRQDPGQGLRLIYYSQIVNDFQKGDIAEGYSVSREKKESFPLTVTSAQKNPTAFYLCASSIVFQVEAFFGQGTRLTVV.

This clone has just one count. The chain has TRBV4-3 and TRBJ2-7; 7 positions agree with TRBD2. The CDR3 has 16 amino acids. Per the germline V gene, CDR1 is LGHNA and CDR2 is YSLEER. J gave up 4 bases and V 4 bases, and 13 bases lay outside the gene matches. The CDR3 nucleotides are TGCGCCAGCAGCCCTTCGATAGGGAGGGAGCCTTACGAGCAGTACTTC. Its protein product is CASSPSIGREPYEQYF.

The chain uses TRBV19 and TRBJ2-1, with D maybe TRBD2 (5 bases). The CDR3 totals 14 residues. In germline, CDR1 is LNHDA, CDR2 SQIVND (reference sequence). The V gene lost 3 bases and the J gene lost 2 bases, with 8 bases spanning the gap. The CDR3: CASSMSGTYNEQFF. The CDR3 DNA sequence: TGTGCCAGTAGTATGAGCGGTACCTACAATGAGCAGTTCTTC. Based on the CDR3 plus reference TRBV19 and TRBJ2-1, the full variable domain is DGGITQSPKYLFRKEGQNVTLSCEQNLNHDAMYWYRQDPGQGLRLIYYSQIVNDFQKGDIAEGYSVSREKKESFPLTVTSAQKNPTAFYLCASSMSGTYNEQFFGPGTRLTVL.

The gene calls are TRBV7-9 and TRBJ1-2; the D gene is possibly TRBD1 (5 bases). This CDR3 is 13 amino acids long. V was shortened by 5 bases and J by 6 bases, with 13 bases between the two germline ends. The germline gives CDR1 SEHNR, CDR2 FQNEAQ (reference sequence). DNA for the CDR3: TGTGCCAGCAGCACCGGGGGATCCCATGGCTACACCTTC. Amino acid sequence: CASSTGGSHGYTF.

Only a few counts were recorded for this clone. This chain joins TRBV7-3 and TRBJ2-3, with D possibly TRBD1 on 5 matching bases. This CDR3 is built from 13 residues. Germline lookup yields CDR1 SGHTA and CDR2 FQGTGA. V shed 4 bases and J shed 6 bases, with 11 bases lying between them. The CDR3 bases are TGTGCCAGCAGCTCAGACTCAGGGGATACGCAGTATTTT. Residues: CASSSDSGDTQYF.

The gene calls are TRBV10-3 and TRBJ2-1; weak D call: TRBD1 (6 bases). There are 17 residues in the CDR3. V was trimmed by 6 bases and J by 1 base, leaving 19 bases between them. CDR1 is ENHRY, CDR2 SYGVKD, per germline. The CDR3 DNA follows: TGTGCCATCAGAGAGGGGAGTACAGGGCTATCCTACAATGAGCAGTTCTTC. It encodes CAIREGSTGLSYNEQFF.

The genes are TRBV5-1 and TRBJ2-3; D is unclear. The CDR3 is 12 residues long. Trimming took 6 bases from V and 1 from J, leaving 6 bases between them. CDR1 and CDR2 from the germline V gene are SGHRS and YFSETQ. CDR3 sequence: CASMGRTDTQYF. As DNA, the CDR3 is TGCGCCAGCATGGGCCGCACAGATACGCAGTATTTT.

The chain has TRBV6-1 and TRBJ2-3; 8 bases agree with TRBD2. The J segment lost 3 bases and the V segment lost 7 bases, leaving 3 bases of the junction unmatched. Germline CDR1 is MNHNS and CDR2 is SASEGT. The CDR3 spans 13 residues. The CDR3 sequence is CASKLAGTDTQYF. Here the CDR3 DNA reads TGTGCCAGCAAGTTAGCGGGGACAGATACGCAGTATTTT.

The sample holds one count of this clone. The chain employs TRBV30 and TRBJ1-1; D gene unclear. The CDR3 is 14 residues long. CDR1 is GTSNPN and CDR2 is SVGIG in the germline V gene (reference sequence). V was clipped by 0 bases and J by 1 base, with 9 bases between them. CDR3 residues: CAWSVFPGNTEAFF. In DNA, the CDR3 is TGTGCCTGGAGTGTATTTCCAGGGAACACTGAAGCTTTCTTT. Full variable domain (missing parts from reference TRBV30 and TRBJ1-1): SQTIHQWPATLVQPVGSPLSLECTVEGTSNPNLYWYRQAAGRGLQLLFYSVGIGQISSEVPQNLSASRPQDRQFILSSKKLLLSDSGFYLCAWSVFPGNTEAFFGQGTRLTVV.

This chain uses TRBV5-6 with TRBJ2-3; D is possibly TRBD2 (7 bases). With 3 bases removed from V and 6 bases from J, the gap between germline ends came to 26 bases. This CDR3 comprises 18 residues. Germline V gives CDR1 SGHDT, CDR2 YYEEEE. As DNA, the CDR3 is TGTGCCAGCAGCTGGCGGGGTGGGGGGGCCTTTGTGGAGGATACGCAGTATTTT. Its translation: CASSWRGGGAFVEDTQYF.

V usage is TRBV11-1 and J usage is TRBJ2-1; 8 bases match TRBD1. The germline gives CDR1 SGHAT, CDR2 FQDESV (reference sequence). CDR3 size: 15 residues. Unmatched junction bases numbered 7, after V lost 1 base and J lost 8 bases. CDR3 sequence: CASSLGYGTGDEQFF. DNA for the CDR3: TGTGCCAGCAGCTTAGGATACGGGACAGGAGATGAGCAGTTCTTC.

This clone was recorded a few times. The rearrangement links TRBV19 to TRBJ1-4; TRBD1 agrees at 10 bases. The J segment lost 5 bases and the V segment lost 7 bases, leaving 7 bases of the junction unmatched. The germline CDR1 and CDR2 sequences are LNHDA and SQIVND (reference sequence). The CDR3 spans 15 residues. This CDR3 is CASNRLDRGNEKLFF. CDR3 nucleotides: TGTGCCAGTAACCGCCTGGACAGGGGGAATGAAAAACTGTTTTTT.

V is TRBV7-2 and J is TRBJ1-2; TRBD1 agrees at 7 bases. Germline assignment: CDR1 SGHTA and CDR2 FQGNSA. The CDR3 loop spans 14 amino acids. Unmatched junction bases numbered 11, after V lost 5 bases and J lost 8 bases. In DNA, the CDR3 is TGTGCCAGCAGCCTCAACAGGGGAGGAGGGGGCTACACCTTC. This gives the protein CASSLNRGGGGYTF.

The chain combines TRBV30 with TRBJ2-5, with D possibly being TRBD2 (5 bases). CDR3 length equals 12 residues. The V end was cut by 5 bases, the J end by 2 bases, with 9 bases between. CDR1 and CDR2 (germline): GTSNPN, SVGIG (reference sequence). CDR3 protein: CAWARDQETQYF. CDR3 nucleotides: TGTGCCTGGGCTCGGGATCAAGAGACCCAGTACTTC.

This chain uses TRBV20-1 with TRBJ2-7; D unclear. Per germline, CDR1 DFQATT and CDR2 SNEGSKA (reference sequence). This CDR3 comprises 11 residues. V dropped 2 bases and J dropped 4 bases, with 6 bases sitting between them. CDR3 sequence: CSARLRYEQYF. In DNA, the CDR3 is TGCAGTGCTAGACTCAGATACGAGCAGTACTTC.

The table lists this clone with a few counts. This chain links TRBV10-3 with TRBJ2-1; TRBD2 agrees at 11 bases. The length of the CDR3 is 14 residues. Per germline, CDR1 ENHRY and CDR2 SYGVKD. V was pared by 5 bases and J by 10 bases, with 7 bases of the junction left unmatched. The CDR3 nucleotides read TGTGCCATCAGTCCCTCTAGCGGGGGGATCGAGCAGTTCTTC. It codes for CAISPSSGGIEQFF.

The V and J genes are TRBV19 and TRBJ1-5; D remains unclear. Trimming took 2 bases from V and 0 from J, leaving 8 bases between them. The CDR3 is made up of 15 amino acids. CDR1 LNHDA and CDR2 SQIVND come from the germline V gene (reference sequence). The CDR3 nucleotides are TGTGCCAGTAGTATACGAGGGTTTAGCAATCAGCCCCAGCATTTT. Its translation is CASSIRGFSNQPQHF.

This clone is classed as medium-sized (0.01 to 0.1%). The chain couples TRBV19 to TRBJ1-1; 10 bases line up with TRBD1. This CDR3 comprises 15 residues. CDR1 is LNHDA, CDR2 SQIVND, per germline (reference sequence). Trimming at V came to 4 bases and at J to 5 bases, leaving 7 bases not matched to a gene. The CDR3 protein is CASSSRDRGGTEAFF. The DNA of the CDR3 is TGTGCCAGTAGTAGTAGGGACAGGGGAGGTACTGAAGCTTTCTTT.

This clone was found a few times. The CDR3 protein is CASRRIAGGSGELFF. The CDR3 region has the DNA TGTGCCAGCAGACGTATAGCGGGAGGGTCCGGGGAGCTGTTTTTT. The gene calls are TRBV4-2 and TRBJ2-2; TRBD2 agrees at 11 bases. CDR1 and CDR2 from the germline V gene are LGHNA and YNFKEQ. The J segment lost 6 bases and the V segment lost 6 bases, leaving 6 bases of the junction unmatched. The CDR3 extends over 15 amino acids.